This TCR beta chain was captured in a study of PD-1 blockade in classical Hodgkin lymphoma (dated by TCRdb to the early 2020s). Broadly, across the study: Nivolumab dosing was 3 mg/kg intravenously every 2 weeks, continuing until either disease progression or unacceptable toxicity. To define a peripheral blood immune signature of response to PD-1 blockade in classical Hodgkin lymphoma, the study combined TCR beta sequencing with CyTOF. The study at large found these results: Baseline diversity similar to that of newly diagnosed patients was observed in trial patients achieving complete response, whereas significantly lower diversity was observed in partial responders and progressors. By C4D1, a significant rise was seen in CD4+ TCR diversity but not in CD8+ TCR diversity (p=0.0027 vs p=0.16), and the rise was most apparent among complete responders (p=0.02). The study covered only a single clinical trial cohort, and the causes of the repertoire differences, possibly disease activity or prior therapy, were still not defined. Lower diversity was observed in patients in whom nivolumab was started less than 1 year after ASCT, and these patients were excluded from later analyses so that confounding by immune reconstitution would be avoided. Baseline TCR diversity was reported to be lower in newly diagnosed patients than in healthy donors, and even lower in relapsed/refractory patients.

On this clone itself: Its antigen remains unidentified. No base qualities exist here, and no much larger clone lies one base off it.

The Qiagen DNeasy kit was used to extract genomic DNA from unsorted PBMCs and from the negatively selected CD4+ and CD8+ fractions. Amplification of TCR beta CDR3 regions was done by immunoSEQ multiplex PCR with primers that anneal to V and J segments. A synthetic immune receptor repertoire was used to minimize amplification bias, and any residual bias was removed computationally once sequencing was done. The paper's processing steps were these. Repertoire diversity was quantified as the Shannon entropy index using custom Python scripts. Unsorted, CD4+ and CD8+ repertoires were analyzed separately, except for combined analyses in which CD4+ and CD8+ sequences were merged in silico. A clone counted as expanded when the clone's frequency after treatment rose at least 2-fold relative to C1D1, and clones undetected at baseline were given a pseudocount of 0.5. Singleton clones were defined as clones with 0 or 1 copy at C1D1, and non-singleton clones were defined as clones with 2 or more copies. Clones expanded in unsorted samples were labelled as CD4+, CD8+ or unknown by matching protein sequences in sorted samples from the same patient. Diversity changes from C1D1 to C4D1 were tested in paired samples using Wilcoxon tests. This is the immuneACCESS table as TCRdb keeps it, with only in-frame sequences that have V and J called. A part of the clones is gone; compared with another copy, unresolved V genes explain less than half, and the rest is unexplained. V, J and clone size were drawn from that table, and D and trimming were deduced from the DNA. The sample includes some 26,000 clones, with 84% observed a single time. Under 2% of the sample comes from the top ten.

The time point label for this specimen denotes: cycle 1 day 1 (C1D1), immediately before nivolumab initiation. Every trial patient had relapsed after autologous stem cell transplantation, and cohorts A, B and C differed in prior brentuximab vedotin exposure. Using a Miltenyi CD4+ T cell isolation kit, CD4+ T cells were purified from thawed PBMCs through magnetic negative selection. The trial cohort was composed of about 60 patients with relapsed/refractory classical Hodgkin lymphoma, for whom complete response, partial response or progressive disease was recorded as best overall response. Trial patients were treated with single-agent nivolumab in the multi-cohort phase II CheckMate 205 trial. Best overall response was determined by an independent review committee according to the 2007 International Working Group response criteria. Trial PBMCs were collected immediately before nivolumab initiation (C1D1) and during therapy at cycle 2 day 1 and cycle 4 day 1. After peripheral blood was drawn into 8 mL Vacutainer Cell Preparation Tubes, PBMCs were isolated by centrifugation and then cryopreserved. Purified CD4+ and CD8+ fractions were prepared only for cases with an additional available PBMC sample. Magnetically labelled cells were removed on LS columns in a quadroMACS separator, and the flow-through was retained as the purified fraction.

The source was CD4+ T cells from blood, collected at baseline. This clonotype was obtained from a human donor with classical Hodgkin lymphoma.

In nucleotide form, the sequence is TGTGCCAGCTCACCACGAGGGTCAGCCCCTTACGAGCAGTACTTC. Translated, this gives CASSPRGSAPYEQYF. The chain joins TRBV18 to TRBJ2-7; the D region possibly corresponds to TRBD2 (5 bases align). The CDR3 goes from the cysteine to the phenylalanine over 15 residues. Left in the record is the CDR3 DNA by itself, 45 bases read in frame from the first base. V was cut back by 1 base and J by 4 bases, leaving a gap of 14 bases between them. Based on the germline V gene, the CDR1 and CDR2 sequences are KGHSH and LQKENI.